This T cell receptor (beta chain) was obtained from a study of Graves' ophthalmopathy and Graves' hyperthyroidism. Study-level background: The collection of peripheral blood took place at initial diagnosis, before any treatment.

In this cohort's terms, stable hyperthyroidism meant no ophthalmopathy by 18 months of follow-up. Someone took the PBMCs out of more than 8.5 ml of fresh peripheral blood. Amplifying from RNA transcripts, the study obtained TCR beta CDR3 regions. RT-PCR in the first round used HTBI primers; a second-round multiplex PCR followed. TCRdb analysed the multiplex PCR reads with MiXCR anew, one entry per CDR3 protein. The table includes fewer than 650,000 distinct CDR3 sequences, about 20% detected once. This clonotype was observed at least ten times. This CDR3 has 13 residues. Germline V lookup: CDR1 SNHLY, CDR2 FYNNEI. V was clipped by 8 bases and J by 4 bases, with 15 bases between them.

J is TRBJ2-7 and V is TRBV2; possibly TRBD1 for D (6 bases). This TCR came from a woman aged 18-29 years with stable Graves' hyperthyroidism. Some clones in this sample may be carry-over from other donors' samples. Sequencing was carried out using peripheral blood. CDR3 residues: CASVEGRGYEQYF. For the CDR3, the DNA is TGTGCCAGCGTCGAGGGCAGGGGTTACGAGCAGTACTTC.